Below, one T cell receptor (beta chain) is given with its context. The data were produced by immunoSEQ multiplex PCR, yet TCRdb's version contains in-frame clones alone and is incomplete. Here the sample spans 60,000 to 85,000 clones, roughly 90% being singletons. The record originates from a study of blood T cell repertoires in COVID-19. The specimen was peripheral blood. The origin of this receptor is a man between 40 and 49 years old with COVID-19, enrolled during active disease.

CDR3 DNA: TGCGCCAGCAGCCAAGTTTGGGACACGTATGGCTACACCTTC. Protein sequence: CASSQVWDTYGYTF. The chain carries TRBV4-1 and TRBJ1-2, with D perhaps matching TRBD1 (6 bases). V gave up 1 base and J gave up 5 bases, with 11 bases separating them. The CDR3 runs 14 residues. Germline lookup yields CDR1 MGHRA and CDR2 YSYEKL.